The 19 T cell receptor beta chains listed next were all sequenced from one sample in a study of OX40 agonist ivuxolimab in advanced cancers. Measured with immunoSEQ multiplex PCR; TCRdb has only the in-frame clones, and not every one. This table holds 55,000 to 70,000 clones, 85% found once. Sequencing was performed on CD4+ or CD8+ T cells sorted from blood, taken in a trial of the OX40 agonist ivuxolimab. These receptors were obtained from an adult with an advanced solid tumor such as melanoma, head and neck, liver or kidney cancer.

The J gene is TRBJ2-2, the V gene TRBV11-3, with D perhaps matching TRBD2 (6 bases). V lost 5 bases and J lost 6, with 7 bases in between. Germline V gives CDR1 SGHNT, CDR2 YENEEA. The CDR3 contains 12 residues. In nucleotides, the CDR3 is TGTGCCAGCAGCCCGGGGGCCGGGGAGCTGTTTTTT. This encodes CASSPGAGELFF.

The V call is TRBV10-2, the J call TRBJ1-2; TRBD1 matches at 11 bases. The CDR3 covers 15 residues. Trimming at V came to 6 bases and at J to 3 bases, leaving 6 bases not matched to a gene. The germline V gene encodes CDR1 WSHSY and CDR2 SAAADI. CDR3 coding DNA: TGCGCCAGCAGGCTAGGACAGGGGGCTGACTATGGCTACACCTTC. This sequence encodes CASRLGQGADYGYTF.

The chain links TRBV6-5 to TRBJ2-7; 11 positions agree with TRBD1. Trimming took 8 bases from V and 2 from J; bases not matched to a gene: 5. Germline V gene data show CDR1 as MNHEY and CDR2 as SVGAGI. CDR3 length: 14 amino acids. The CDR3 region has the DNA TGTGCCAGCTCCTGGGGACAGGGGGCCTACGAGCAGTACTTC. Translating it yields CASSWGQGAYEQYF.

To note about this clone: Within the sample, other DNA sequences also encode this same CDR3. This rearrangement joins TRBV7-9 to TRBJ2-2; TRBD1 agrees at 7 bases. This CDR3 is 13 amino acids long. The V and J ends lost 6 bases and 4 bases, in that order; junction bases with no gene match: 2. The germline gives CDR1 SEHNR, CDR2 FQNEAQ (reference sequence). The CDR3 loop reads CASSSGGTGELFF. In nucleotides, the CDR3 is TGTGCCAGCAGTTCAGGGGGCACCGGGGAGCTGTTTTTT.

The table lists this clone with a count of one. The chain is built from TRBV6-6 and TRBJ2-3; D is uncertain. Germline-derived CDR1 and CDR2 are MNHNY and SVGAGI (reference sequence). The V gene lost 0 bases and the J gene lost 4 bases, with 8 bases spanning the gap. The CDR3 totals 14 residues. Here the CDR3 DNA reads TGTGCCAGCAGTTACTCGGTCTTCCCAGATACGCAGTATTTT. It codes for CASSYSVFPDTQYF.

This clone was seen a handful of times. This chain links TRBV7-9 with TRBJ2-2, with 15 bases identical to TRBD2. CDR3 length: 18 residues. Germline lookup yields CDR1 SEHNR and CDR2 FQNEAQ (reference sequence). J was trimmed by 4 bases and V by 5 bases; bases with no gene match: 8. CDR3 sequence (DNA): TGTGCCAGCAGCCCGCCGGGACTAGCGGGAGGTGGCACCGGGGAGCTGTTTTTT. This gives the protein CASSPPGLAGGGTGELFF.

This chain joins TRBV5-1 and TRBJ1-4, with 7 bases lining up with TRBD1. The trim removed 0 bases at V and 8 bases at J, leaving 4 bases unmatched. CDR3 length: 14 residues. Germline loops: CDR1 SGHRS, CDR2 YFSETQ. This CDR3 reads CASSLATGPEKLFF. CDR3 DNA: TGCGCCAGCAGCTTGGCGACAGGGCCCGAAAAACTGTTTTTT.

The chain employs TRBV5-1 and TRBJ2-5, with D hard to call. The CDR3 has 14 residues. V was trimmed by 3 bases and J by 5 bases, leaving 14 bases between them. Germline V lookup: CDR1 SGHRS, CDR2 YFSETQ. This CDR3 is CASSSTPAAETQYF. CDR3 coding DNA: TGCGCCAGCAGCTCGACCCCGGCGGCGGAGACCCAGTACTTC.

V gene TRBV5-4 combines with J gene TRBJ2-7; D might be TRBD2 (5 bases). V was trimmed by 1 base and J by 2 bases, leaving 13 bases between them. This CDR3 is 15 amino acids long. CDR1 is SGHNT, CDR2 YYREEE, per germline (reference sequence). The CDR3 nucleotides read TGTGCCAGCAGCTTGTTCGATGGAGGAGCCTACGAGCAGTACTTC. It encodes CASSLFDGGAYEQYF.

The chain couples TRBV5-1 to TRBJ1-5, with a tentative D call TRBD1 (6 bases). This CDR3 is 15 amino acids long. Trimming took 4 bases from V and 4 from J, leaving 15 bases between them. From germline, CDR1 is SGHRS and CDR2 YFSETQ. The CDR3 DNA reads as TGCGCCAGCAGCCAAGGGGGGGGGTCGAATCAGCCCCAGCATTTT. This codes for CASSQGGGSNQPQHF.

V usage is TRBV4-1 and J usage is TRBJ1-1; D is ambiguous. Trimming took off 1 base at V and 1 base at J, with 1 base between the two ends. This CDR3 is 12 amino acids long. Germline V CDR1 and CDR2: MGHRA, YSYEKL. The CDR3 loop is CASSQANTEAFF. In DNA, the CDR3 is TGCGCCAGCAGCCAAGCGAACACTGAAGCTTTCTTT.

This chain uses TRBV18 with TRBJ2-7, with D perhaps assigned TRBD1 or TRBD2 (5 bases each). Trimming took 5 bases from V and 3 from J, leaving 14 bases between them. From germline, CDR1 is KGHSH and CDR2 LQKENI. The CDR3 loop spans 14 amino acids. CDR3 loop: CASSDYRDVYEQYF. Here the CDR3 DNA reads TGTGCCAGCTCAGACTACCGGGACGTCTACGAGCAGTACTTC.

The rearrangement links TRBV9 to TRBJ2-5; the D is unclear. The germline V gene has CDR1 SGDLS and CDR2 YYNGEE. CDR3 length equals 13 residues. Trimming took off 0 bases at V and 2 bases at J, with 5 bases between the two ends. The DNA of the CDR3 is TGTGCCAGCAGCGTAGAAGGACAAGAGACCCAGTACTTC. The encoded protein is CASSVEGQETQYF.

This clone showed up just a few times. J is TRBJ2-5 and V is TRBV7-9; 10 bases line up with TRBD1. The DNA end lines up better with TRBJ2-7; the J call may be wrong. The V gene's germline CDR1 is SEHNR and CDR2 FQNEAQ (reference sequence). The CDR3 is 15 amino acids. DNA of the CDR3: TGTGCCAGCAGCTTAGTTAGACAGGGGGCCGTCGAGCAGTACTTC. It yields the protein CASSLVRQGAVEQYF.

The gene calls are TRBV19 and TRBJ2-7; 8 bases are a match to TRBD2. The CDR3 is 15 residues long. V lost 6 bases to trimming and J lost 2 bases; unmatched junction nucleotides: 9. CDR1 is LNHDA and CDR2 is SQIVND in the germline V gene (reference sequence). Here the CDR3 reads CASSLTGTRAYEQYF. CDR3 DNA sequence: TGTGCCAGTAGCCTAACCGGGACTAGGGCCTACGAGCAGTACTTC.

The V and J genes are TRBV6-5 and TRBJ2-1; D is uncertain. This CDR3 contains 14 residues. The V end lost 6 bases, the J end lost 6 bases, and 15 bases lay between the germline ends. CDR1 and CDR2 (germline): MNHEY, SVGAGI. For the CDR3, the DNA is TGTGCCAGCAGCCCCTCCCCTATCGGCAATGAGCAGTTCTTC. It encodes CASSPSPIGNEQFF.

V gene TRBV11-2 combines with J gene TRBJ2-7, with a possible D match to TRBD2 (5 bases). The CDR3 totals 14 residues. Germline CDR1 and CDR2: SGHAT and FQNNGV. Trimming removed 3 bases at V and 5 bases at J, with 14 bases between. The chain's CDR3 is CASSFSRTDDEQYF. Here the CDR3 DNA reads TGTGCCAGCAGCTTTTCCCGGACTGACGACGAGCAGTACTTC.

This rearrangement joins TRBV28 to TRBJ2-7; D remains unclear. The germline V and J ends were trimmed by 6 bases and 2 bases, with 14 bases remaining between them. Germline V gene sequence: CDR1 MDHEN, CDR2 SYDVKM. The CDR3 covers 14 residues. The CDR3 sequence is CASSLIQVAYEQYF. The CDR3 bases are TGTGCCAGCAGCCTAATTCAGGTGGCCTACGAGCAGTACTTC.

CDR3 nucleotide sequence: TGTGCCAGCAGTCCGCAGCGGGAGGGCCGAGATACGCAGTATTTT. Protein: CASSPQREGRDTQYF. This chain links TRBV27 with TRBJ2-3, with 10 bases lining up with TRBD2. Per germline, CDR1 MNHEY and CDR2 SMNVEV (reference sequence). The CDR3 length is 15 residues. With V trimmed by 5 bases and J by 5 bases, 7 bases remained unmatched.